A selection of T cell receptor beta chains follows, all from one sample in a study of T cell responses to AZD1222 COVID-19 vaccine. The protocol was immunoSEQ multiplex PCR, while the TCRdb copy is restricted to in-frame clones and leaves out a portion. Here the sample spans around 70,000 clones, 88% being singletons. Material: peripheral blood, obtained 28 days after the second dose of the MenACWY control vaccine. The receptors were gathered from an adult who received the MenACWY meningococcal vaccine as a control. Both conserved end residues are part of each CDR3. A D gene is named only where the DNA matches it firmly. Part of the rows lack a size; the others show once, few, many or a class for expanded clones.

V,J,size,D,CDR3,DNA
TRBV27,TRBJ2-7,.,.,CASSVGNPTYEQYF,TGTGCCAGCAGTGTCGGCAACCCGACCTACGAGCAGTACTTC
TRBV5-8,TRBJ2-7,.,.,CASSRWINRAQSNYEQYF,TGTGCCAGCAGCCGGTGGATTAACAGGGCCCAATCCAACTACGAGCAGTACTTC
TRBV19,TRBJ2-7,.,.,CASSIGTGSAEQYF,TGTGCCAGTAGTATAGGGACGGGTTCTGCGGAGCAGTACTTC
TRBV6-6,TRBJ2-7,.,TRBD1,CASSADRTGGYEQYF,TGTGCCAGCAGCGCCGACCGGACAGGGGGCTACGAGCAGTACTTC
TRBV18,TRBJ2-3,.,TRBD2,CASSPPVSGRAAITDTQYF,TGTGCCAGCTCACCACCGGTAAGCGGGAGGGCGGCGATCACAGATACGCAGTATTTT
TRBV28,TRBJ1-1,.,.,CASRARTEAFF,TGTGCCAGCAGGGCGCGTACTGAAGCTTTCTTT
TRBV19,TRBJ1-3,.,.,CATTTNIRSSGNTIYF,TGTGCCACCACGACTAATATCAGGAGCTCTGGAAACACCATATATTTT
TRBV28,TRBJ1-2,.,TRBD1,CASSLPDRGGTYGYTF,TGTGCCAGCAGTTTACCGGACAGGGGCGGTACCTATGGCTACACCTTC
TRBV6-6,TRBJ1-5,.,.,CASSYRQGNQPQHF,TGTGCCAGCAGTTACCGGCAGGGAAATCAGCCCCAGCATTTT
TRBV18,TRBJ1-3,.,.,CASSPEPLPVNTIYF,TGTGCCAGCTCACCAGAACCCCTACCCGTAAACACCATATATTTT
TRBV5-1,TRBJ1-3,.,.,CASSLEGRSSGNTIYF,TGCGCCAGCAGCTTGGAAGGGCGGAGCTCTGGAAACACCATATATTTT
TRBV6-5,TRBJ1-2,.,.,CASSSEGTPYGYTF,TGTGCCAGCAGTTCCGAGGGGACACCTTATGGCTACACCTTC
TRBV30,TRBJ1-5,.,.,CAWSVFGSSNQPQHF,TGTGCCTGGAGTGTATTCGGGTCAAGTAATCAGCCCCAGCATTTT
TRBV19,TRBJ2-7,.,.,CASNYRERPYEQYF,TGTGCCAGTAACTACAGGGAGCGACCCTACGAGCAGTACTTC
TRBV6-2/TRBV6-3,TRBJ1-1,.,.,CASSRRPESEAFF,TGTGCCAGCAGCCGCCGGCCGGAAAGTGAAGCTTTCTTT
TRBV3-1/TRBV3-2,TRBJ2-3,once,TRBD2,CASSQDSYGDYTDTQYF,TGTGCCAGCAGCCAAGATTCTTACGGGGACTATACAGATACGCAGTATTTT
TRBV6-2/TRBV6-3,TRBJ1-5,.,TRBD1,CASSPRTGVFQPQHF,TGTGCCAGCAGCCCCCGGACAGGGGTTTTTCAGCCCCAGCATTTT
TRBV7-6,TRBJ2-2,.,TRBD1,CASSSGTGPAGELFF,TGTGCCAGCAGCTCAGGGACAGGGCCGGCCGGGGAGCTGTTTTTT
TRBV7-6,TRBJ1-6,.,.,CASSLAQEGYSPLHF,TGTGCCAGCAGCTTAGCGCAAGAGGGTTATTCACCCCTCCACTTT
TRBV2,TRBJ2-7,.,TRBD1,CASSPDRVDYEQYF,TGTGCCAGCAGTCCTGACAGGGTCGACTACGAGCAGTACTTC
TRBV28,TRBJ2-2,once,.,CASSFLAGELFF,TGTGCCAGCAGTTTCCTGGCCGGGGAGCTGTTTTTT
TRBV3-1/TRBV3-2,TRBJ2-5,.,TRBD2,CASSQGSGGARETQYF,TGTGCCAGCAGCCAAGGTAGCGGGGGGGCCAGGGAGACCCAGTACTTC
TRBV6-2/TRBV6-3,TRBJ2-5,.,.,CASSYREQETQYF,TGTGCCAGCAGTTACCGGGAGCAAGAGACCCAGTACTTC
TRBV7-2,TRBJ1-2,.,TRBD1,CASSLGQGARGYTF,TGTGCCAGCAGCTTGGGACAGGGGGCCCGGGGCTACACCTTC
TRBV9,TRBJ2-3,.,TRBD2,CASSVGASGGADTQYF,TGTGCCAGCAGCGTAGGAGCCAGCGGGGGGGCTGATACGCAGTATTTT
TRBV5-8,TRBJ1-6,.,TRBD1,CATDRGRGVSPLHF,TGTGCCACTGACAGGGGGCGCGGAGTTTCACCCCTCCACTTT
TRBV7-2,TRBJ1-1,.,TRBD1,CASRTDRGRESEAFF,TGTGCCAGCAGGACGGACAGGGGAAGGGAGAGTGAAGCTTTCTTT
TRBV2,TRBJ2-2,.,.,CASSEVPTTGELFF,TGTGCCAGCAGTGAAGTACCAACCACCGGGGAGCTGTTTTTT
TRBV5-5,TRBJ1-5,.,.,CASSLEGSNQPQHF,TGTGCCAGCAGCTTAGAAGGGAGCAATCAGCCCCAGCATTTT
TRBV30,TRBJ1-1,.,TRBD1,CAWSLSRDSRVLTEAFF,TGTGCCTGGAGTCTATCCCGGGACAGTCGGGTTTTAACTGAAGCTTTCTTT
TRBV19,TRBJ2-2,.,TRBD1,CASSPTGGTGELFF,TGTGCCAGTAGCCCCACAGGGGGAACCGGGGAGCTGTTTTTT
TRBV28,TRBJ1-5,few,.,CASKVGGNQPQHF,TGTGCCAGCAAGGTCGGCGGCAATCAGCCCCAGCATTTT
TRBV6-5,TRBJ2-1,.,TRBD1,CASSHPGQGQFF,TGTGCCAGCAGTCATCCGGGACAGGGGCAGTTCTTC
TRBV7-2,TRBJ1-2,.,.,CASSPGSSGFYTF,TGTGCCAGCAGCCCTGGTTCCTCGGGTTTCTACACCTTC
TRBV6-5,TRBJ2-7,.,TRBD1,CASSLTGVSYEQYF,TGTGCCAGCAGTTTGACAGGGGTCTCCTACGAGCAGTACTTT
TRBV9,TRBJ2-2,.,.,CASSVGAVNTGELFF,TGTGCCAGCAGCGTAGGGGCGGTGAACACCGGGGAGCTGTTTTTT
TRBV7-9,TRBJ1-2,.,.,CASSLLGVDGYTF,TGTGCCAGCAGCTTATTAGGGGTTGATGGCTACACCTTC
TRBV28,TRBJ1-5,.,TRBD1,CASIRDRSTPQHF,TGTGCCAGCATCAGGGACAGAAGTACGCCCCAGCATTTT